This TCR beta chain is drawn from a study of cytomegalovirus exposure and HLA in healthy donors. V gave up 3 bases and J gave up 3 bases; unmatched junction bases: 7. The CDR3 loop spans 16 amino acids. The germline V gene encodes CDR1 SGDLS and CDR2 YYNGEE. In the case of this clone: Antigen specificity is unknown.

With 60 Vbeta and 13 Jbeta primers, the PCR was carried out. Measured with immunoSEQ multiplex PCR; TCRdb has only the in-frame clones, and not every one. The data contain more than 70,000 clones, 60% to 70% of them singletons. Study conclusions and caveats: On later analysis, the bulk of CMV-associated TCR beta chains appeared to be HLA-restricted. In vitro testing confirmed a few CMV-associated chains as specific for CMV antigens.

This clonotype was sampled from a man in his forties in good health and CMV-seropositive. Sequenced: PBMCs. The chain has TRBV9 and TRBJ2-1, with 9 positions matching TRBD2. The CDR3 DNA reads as TGTGCCAGCAGCGCTCTTACTAGCGGGCGCTACAATGAGCAGTTCTTC. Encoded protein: CASSALTSGRYNEQFF.